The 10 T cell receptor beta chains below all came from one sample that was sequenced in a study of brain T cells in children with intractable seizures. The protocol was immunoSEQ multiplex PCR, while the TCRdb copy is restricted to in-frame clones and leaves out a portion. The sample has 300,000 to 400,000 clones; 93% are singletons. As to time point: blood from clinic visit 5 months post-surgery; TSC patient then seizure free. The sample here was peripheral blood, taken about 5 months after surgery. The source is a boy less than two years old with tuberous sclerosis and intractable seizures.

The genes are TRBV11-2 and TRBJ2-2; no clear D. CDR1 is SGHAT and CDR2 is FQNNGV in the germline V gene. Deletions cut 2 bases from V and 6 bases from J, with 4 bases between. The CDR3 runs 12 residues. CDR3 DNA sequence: TGTGCCAGCAGCTTACGTCCCGGGGAGCTGTTTTTT. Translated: CASSLRPGELFF.

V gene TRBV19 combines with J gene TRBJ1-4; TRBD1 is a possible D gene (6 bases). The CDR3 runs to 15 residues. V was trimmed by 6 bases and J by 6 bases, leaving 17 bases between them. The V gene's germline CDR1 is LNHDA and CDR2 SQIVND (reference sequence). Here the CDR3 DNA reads TGTGCCAGTAGCCCCTACAGGGAAATGTATGAAAAACTGTTTTTT. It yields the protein CASSPYREMYEKLFF.

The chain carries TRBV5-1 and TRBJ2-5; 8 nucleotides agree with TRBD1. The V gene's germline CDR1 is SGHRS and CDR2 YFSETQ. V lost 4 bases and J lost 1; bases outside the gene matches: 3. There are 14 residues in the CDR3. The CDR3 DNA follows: TGCGCCAGCAGCATGGGGACAGGCCAAGAGACCCAGTACTTC. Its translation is CASSMGTGQETQYF.

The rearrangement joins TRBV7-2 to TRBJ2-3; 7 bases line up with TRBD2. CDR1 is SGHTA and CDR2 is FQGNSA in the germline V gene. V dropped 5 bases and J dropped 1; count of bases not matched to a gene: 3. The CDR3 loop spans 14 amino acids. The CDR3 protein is CASSPGGRTDTQYF. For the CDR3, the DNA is TGTGCCAGCAGCCCGGGGGGTCGCACAGATACGCAGTATTTT.

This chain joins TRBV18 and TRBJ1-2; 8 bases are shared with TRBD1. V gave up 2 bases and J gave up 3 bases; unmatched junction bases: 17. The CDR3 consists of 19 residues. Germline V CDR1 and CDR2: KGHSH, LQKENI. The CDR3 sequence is CASSPSGDRILSSHYGYTF. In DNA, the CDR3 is TGTGCCAGCTCACCAAGTGGGGACAGGATTTTATCTTCCCACTATGGCTACACCTTC.

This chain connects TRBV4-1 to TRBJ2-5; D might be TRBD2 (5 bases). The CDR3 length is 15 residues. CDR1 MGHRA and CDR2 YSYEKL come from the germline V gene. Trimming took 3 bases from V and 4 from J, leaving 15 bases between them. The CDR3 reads CASSQIHGVGETQYF. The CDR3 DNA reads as TGCGCCAGCAGCCAGATCCACGGGGTAGGAGAGACCCAGTACTTC.

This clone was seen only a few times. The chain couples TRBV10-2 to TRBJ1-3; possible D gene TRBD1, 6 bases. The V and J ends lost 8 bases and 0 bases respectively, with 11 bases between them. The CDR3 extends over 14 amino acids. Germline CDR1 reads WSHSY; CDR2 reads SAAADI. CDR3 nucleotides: TGCGCCAGCGCACAAGGGGGCTCTGGAAACACCATATATTTT. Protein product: CASAQGGSGNTIYF.

CDR3 amino acids: CASSLTGEKLFF. CDR3 sequence (DNA): TGTGCCAGCAGTTTGACGGGGGAAAAACTGTTTTTT. The rearrangement uses TRBV11-3 and TRBJ1-4; D gene unclear. Trimming took off 6 bases at V and 8 bases at J, with 10 bases between the two ends. This CDR3 spans 12 amino acids. Germline V gene sequence: CDR1 SGHNT, CDR2 YENEEA.

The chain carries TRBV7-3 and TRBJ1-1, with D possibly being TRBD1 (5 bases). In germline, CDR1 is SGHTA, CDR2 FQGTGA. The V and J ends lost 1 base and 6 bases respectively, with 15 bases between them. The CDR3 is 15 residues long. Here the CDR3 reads CASSLNGGFGAEAFF. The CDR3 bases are TGTGCCAGCAGCTTAAACGGGGGATTTGGGGCTGAAGCTTTCTTT.

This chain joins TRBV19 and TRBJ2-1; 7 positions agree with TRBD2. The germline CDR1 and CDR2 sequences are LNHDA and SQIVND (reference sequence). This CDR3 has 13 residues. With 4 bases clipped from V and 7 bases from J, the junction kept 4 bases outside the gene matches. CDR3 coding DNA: TGTGCCAGTAGTACTAGCGGATTAAATGAGCAGTTCTTC. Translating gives CASSTSGLNEQFF.